This entry describes one TCR beta chain. This sample stems from a study of T-cell reconstitution after alpha-beta-depleted transplantation in children. This CDR3 is built from 15 residues. Germline V gives CDR1 KGHSH, CDR2 LQKENI. V dropped 3 bases and J dropped 0 bases, with 12 bases sitting between them. TCRbeta library construction was performed incorporating unique molecular identifiers. Each CDR3 protein gets one entry after TCRdb re-called the PCR reads with MiXCR. Counted here are 480,000 or so distinct CDR3 sequences, over 9.5% occurring once; the ten biggest clones make up 2%. Specimen: PBMCs, collected before TCRalphabeta/CD19-depleted stem cell transplant. This receptor was obtained from a child aged 2-9 years with inherited bone marrow failure, due to receive a stem cell transplant. The chain joins TRBV18 to TRBJ2-7; D might be TRBD1 (5 bases). CDR3 nucleotides: TGTGCCAGCTCACCGGACATCGAGAGCTCCTACGAGCAGTACTTC. This sequence encodes CASSPDIESSYEQYF.